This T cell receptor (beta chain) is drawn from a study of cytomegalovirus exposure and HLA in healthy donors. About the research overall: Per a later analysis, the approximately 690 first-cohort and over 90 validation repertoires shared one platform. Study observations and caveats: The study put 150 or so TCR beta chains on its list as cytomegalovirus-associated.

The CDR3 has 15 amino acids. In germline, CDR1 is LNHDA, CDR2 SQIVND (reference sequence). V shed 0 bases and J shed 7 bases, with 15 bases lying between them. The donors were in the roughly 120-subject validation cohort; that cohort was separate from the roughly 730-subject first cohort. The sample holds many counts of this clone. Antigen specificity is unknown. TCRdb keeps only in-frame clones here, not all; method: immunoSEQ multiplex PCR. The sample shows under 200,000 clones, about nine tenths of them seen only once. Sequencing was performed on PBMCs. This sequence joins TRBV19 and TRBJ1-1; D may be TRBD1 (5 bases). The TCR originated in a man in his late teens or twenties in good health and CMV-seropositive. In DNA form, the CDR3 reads TGTGCCAGTAGTATAGAGTCGGCAGGGTCGAATGAAGCTTTCTTT. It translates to CASSIESAGSNEAFF.